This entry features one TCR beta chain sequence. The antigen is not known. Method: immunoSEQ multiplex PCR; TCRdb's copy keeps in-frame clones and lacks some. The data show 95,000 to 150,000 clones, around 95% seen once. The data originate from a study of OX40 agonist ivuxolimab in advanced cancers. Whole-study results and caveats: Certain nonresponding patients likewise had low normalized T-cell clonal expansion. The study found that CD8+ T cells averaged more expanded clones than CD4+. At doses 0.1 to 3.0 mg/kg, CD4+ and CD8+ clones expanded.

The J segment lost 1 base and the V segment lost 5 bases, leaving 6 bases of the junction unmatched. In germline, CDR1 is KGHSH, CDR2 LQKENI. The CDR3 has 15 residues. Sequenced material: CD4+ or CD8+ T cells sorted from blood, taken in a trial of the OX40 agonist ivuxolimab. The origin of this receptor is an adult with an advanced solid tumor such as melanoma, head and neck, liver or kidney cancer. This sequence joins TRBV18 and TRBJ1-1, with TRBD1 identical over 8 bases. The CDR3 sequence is CASSSRGRRNTEAFF. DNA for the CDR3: TGTGCCAGCTCATCCAGGGGGCGGAGGAACACTGAAGCTTTCTTT.